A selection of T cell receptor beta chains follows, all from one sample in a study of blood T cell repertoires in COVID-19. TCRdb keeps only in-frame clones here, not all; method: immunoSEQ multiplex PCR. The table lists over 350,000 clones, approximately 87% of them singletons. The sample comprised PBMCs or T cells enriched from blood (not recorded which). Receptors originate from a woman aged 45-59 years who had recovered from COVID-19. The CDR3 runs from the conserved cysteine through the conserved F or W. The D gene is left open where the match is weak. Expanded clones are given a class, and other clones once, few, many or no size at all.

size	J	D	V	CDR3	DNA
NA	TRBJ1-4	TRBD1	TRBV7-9	CASSLAGQGAKKLFF	TGTGCCAGCAGCTTAGCAGGACAGGGGGCGAAAAAACTGTTTTTT
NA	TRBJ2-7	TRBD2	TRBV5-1	CASTPRTSGSYEQYF	TGCGCCAGCACTCCTCGGACTAGCGGTTCCTACGAGCAGTACTTC
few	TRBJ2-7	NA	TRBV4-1	CASSQRDSYEQYF	TGCGCCAGCAGCCAACGGGACTCTTACGAGCAGTACTTC
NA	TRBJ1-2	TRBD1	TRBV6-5	CASSPGQGNYGYTF	TGTGCCAGCAGTCCGGGACAGGGAAACTATGGCTACACCTTC
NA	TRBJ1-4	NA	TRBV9	CASSVPQGKLFF	TGTGCCAGCAGCGTACCCCAGGGGAAACTGTTTTTT
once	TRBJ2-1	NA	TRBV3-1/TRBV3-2	CASSQGPGDYNEQFF	TGTGCCAGCAGCCAGGGACCGGGGGACTACAATGAGCAGTTCTTC
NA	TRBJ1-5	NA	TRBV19	CASRALLGGNQPQHF	TGTGCCAGTAGAGCCCTCTTGGGAGGTAATCAGCCCCAGCATTTT
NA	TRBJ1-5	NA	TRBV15	CATSGTRGAGNQPQHF	TGTGCCACCAGCGGCACCCGCGGGGCAGGCAATCAGCCCCAGCATTTT
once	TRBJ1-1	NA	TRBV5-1	CASSLDEGVAFF	TGCGCCAGCAGCTTGGATGAGGGAGTAGCTTTCTTT
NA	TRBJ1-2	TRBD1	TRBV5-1	CASSFRGNSDGYTF	TGCGCCAGCAGCTTCAGGGGGAACAGTGATGGCTACACCTTC
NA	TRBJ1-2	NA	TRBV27	CASSERGPVSYGYTF	TGTGCCAGCAGTGAGCGGGGGCCTGTATCATATGGCTACACCTTC
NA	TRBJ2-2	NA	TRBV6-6	CASSYQLPDAGELFF	TGTGCCAGCAGTTACCAACTACCCGACGCCGGGGAGCTGTTTTTT
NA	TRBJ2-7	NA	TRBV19	CASSMFGYEQYF	TGTGCCAGTAGTATGTTCGGGTACGAGCAGTACTTC
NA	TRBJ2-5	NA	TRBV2	CASTGDEETQYF	TGTGCCAGCACAGGGGACGAAGAGACCCAGTACTTC
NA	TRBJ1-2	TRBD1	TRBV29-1	CSVGRTGSPF	TGCAGCGTTGGACGGACAGGCTCCCCCTTC
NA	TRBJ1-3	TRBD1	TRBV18	CASSSGGAGNTIYF	TGTGCCAGCTCATCAGGGGGCGCGGGAAACACCATATATTTT
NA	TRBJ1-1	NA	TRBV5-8	CASSLSWSSEAFF	TGTGCCAGCAGCTTATCTTGGAGTTCTGAAGCTTTCTTT
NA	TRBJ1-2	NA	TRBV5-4	CASSPQGEDYGYTF	TGTGCCAGCAGCCCACAGGGCGAGGACTATGGCTACACCTTC
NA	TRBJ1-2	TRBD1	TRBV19	CASRDTGTGPYGYTF	TGTGCCAGTAGAGACACCGGGACAGGCCCCTATGGCTACACCTTC
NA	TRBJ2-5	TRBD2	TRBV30	CAWRSSGGPRETQYF	TGTGCCTGGAGATCCTCGGGGGGGCCACGTGAGACCCAGTACTTC
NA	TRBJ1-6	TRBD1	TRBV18	CASSPTGKNNSPLHF	TGTGCCAGCTCACCGACAGGGAAGAATAATTCACCCCTCCACTTT
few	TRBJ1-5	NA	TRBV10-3	CASGEGGGNQPQHF	TGTGCCTCCGGAGAGGGAGGGGGCAATCAGCCCCAGCATTTT
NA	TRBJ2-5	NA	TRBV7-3	CASSQLGGTQYF	TGTGCCAGCAGCCAGCTGGGAGGGACCCAGTACTTC
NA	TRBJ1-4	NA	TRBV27	CASRGGSGVNEKLFF	TGTGCCAGCCGGGGTGGAAGCGGGGTTAATGAAAAACTGTTTTTT
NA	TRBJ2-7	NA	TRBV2	CASPVSCSYEQYF	TGTGCCAGCCCCGTTTCTTGCTCCTACGAGCAGTACTTC
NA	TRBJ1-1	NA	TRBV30	CAWIPAWQGGRNTEAFF	TGTGCCTGGATACCGGCCTGGCAGGGAGGCAGGAACACTGAAGCTTTCTTT
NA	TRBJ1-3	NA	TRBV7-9	CASSLARRVFGNTIYF	TGTGCCAGCAGCTTAGCGCGCAGGGTCTTTGGAAACACCATATATTTT
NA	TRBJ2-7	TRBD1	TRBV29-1	CSVGGGQGLEQYF	TGCAGCGTTGGGGGCGGACAGGGCCTCGAGCAGTACTTC
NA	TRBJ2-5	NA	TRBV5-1	CASRFLPVGGMGETQYF	TGCGCCAGCAGATTCTTACCAGTAGGGGGTATGGGGGAGACCCAGTACTTC
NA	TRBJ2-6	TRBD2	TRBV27	CASSWLGGVTGANVLTF	TGTGCCAGCAGTTGGCTGGGAGGGGTGACTGGGGCCAACGTCCTGACTTTC
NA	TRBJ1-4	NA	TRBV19	CASSMGRGRGEKLFF	TGTGCCAGTAGTATGGGCAGGGGCAGGGGTGAAAAACTGTTTTTT
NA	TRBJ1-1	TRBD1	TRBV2	CASSGPTGTGVLNTEAFF	TGTGCCAGCAGTGGACCTACCGGGACAGGGGTTTTGAACACTGAAGCTTTCTTT
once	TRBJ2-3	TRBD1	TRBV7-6	CASSLEDRVGTDTQYF	TGTGCCAGCAGCTTAGAGGACAGGGTAGGCACAGATACGCAGTATTTT
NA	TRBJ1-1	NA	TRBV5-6	CASSLTQGNTEAFF	TGTGCCAGCAGCTTGACCCAGGGGAACACTGAAGCTTTCTTT
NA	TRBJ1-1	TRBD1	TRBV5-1	CASSLWPPGQGNTEAFF	TGCGCCAGCAGCTTGTGGCCACCGGGACAGGGGAACACTGAAGCTTTCTTT
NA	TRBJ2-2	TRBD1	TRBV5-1	CASRPGQGSGELFF	TGCGCCAGCAGACCGGGACAGGGTAGCGGGGAGCTGTTTTTT